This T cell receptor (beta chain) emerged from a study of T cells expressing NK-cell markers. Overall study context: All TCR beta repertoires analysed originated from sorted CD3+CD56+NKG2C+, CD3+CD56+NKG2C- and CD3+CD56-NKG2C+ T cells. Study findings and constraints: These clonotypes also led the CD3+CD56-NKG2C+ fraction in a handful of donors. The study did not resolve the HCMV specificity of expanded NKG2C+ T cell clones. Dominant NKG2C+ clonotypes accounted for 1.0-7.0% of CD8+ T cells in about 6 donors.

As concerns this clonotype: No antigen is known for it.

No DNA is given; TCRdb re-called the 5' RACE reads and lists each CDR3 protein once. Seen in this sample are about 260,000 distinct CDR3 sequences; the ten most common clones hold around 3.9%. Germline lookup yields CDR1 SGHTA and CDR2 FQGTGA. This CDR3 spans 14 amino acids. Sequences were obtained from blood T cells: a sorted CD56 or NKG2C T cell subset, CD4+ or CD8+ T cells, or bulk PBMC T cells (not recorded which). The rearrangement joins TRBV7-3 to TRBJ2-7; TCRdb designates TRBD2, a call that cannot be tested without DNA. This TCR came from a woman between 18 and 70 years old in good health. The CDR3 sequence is CASSPSGQTYEQYF.